The clone carrying this T cell receptor (beta chain) was recorded at least ten times. The antigen is not known. With 7 bases clipped from V and 8 bases from J, the junction kept 14 bases outside the gene matches. This CDR3 contains 14 residues. Germline lookup yields CDR1 SQVTM and CDR2 ANQGSEA. Combining a sample-barcoded 5' primer with a J-beta primer mix, a second PCR ran for roughly 7 to 12 cycles. TCRdb re-derived calls from the 5' RACE reads in MiXCR, one entry per CDR3 protein. The top ten clones hold 45% to 60% of a sample with some 370,000 distinct CDR3 sequences, roughly half of them seen once. This sample was taken from a study of blood T cells in healthy people across ages. Broader study findings: Older age went with lower TCR beta diversity per million T cells, in a roughly linear way. For the donors, CMV status was unknown and possibly confounded expanded clonotype changes.

Around 10 milliliters of peripheral blood were drawn from each donor. The rearrangement joins TRBV29-1 to TRBJ2-3; TRBD2 matches at 8 bases. This clonotype originated in a man between 60 and 75 years old in good health. The sample was blood. CDR3 protein: CSARAGVGEGTQYF. In nucleotides, the CDR3 is TGCAGCGCTCGAGCGGGAGTGGGGGAGGGTACGCAGTATTTT.